Each of the 27 T cell receptor beta chains below was sequenced from the same sample in a study of OX40 agonist ivuxolimab in advanced cancers. Libraries were prepared by immunoSEQ multiplex PCR; TCRdb keeps only in-frame clonotypes and omits some of them. The repertoire holds tens of thousands of clones, with 75% to 85% as singletons. The sample in question was CD4+ or CD8+ T cells sorted from blood, obtained in a trial of the OX40 agonist ivuxolimab. The origin of the receptors is an adult with an advanced solid tumor such as melanoma, head and neck, liver or kidney cancer.

This chain uses TRBV4-2 with TRBJ1-6; a possible D gene is TRBD1 (5 bases). Germline CDR1 LGHNA, CDR2 YNFKEQ. The length of the CDR3 is 17 residues. Here the CDR3 DNA reads TGTGGAACGGAGGGACTCACCATCCTCGCCGGTAATTCACCCCTCCACTTT. Translating it yields CGTEGLTILAGNSPLHF.

The chain employs TRBV28 and TRBJ1-2, with unresolved D. Germline lookup yields CDR1 MDHEN and CDR2 SYDVKM. Deletions cut 1 base from V and 4 bases from J, with 10 bases between. This CDR3 is 14 amino acids long. For the CDR3, the DNA is TGTGCCAGCAGTTTATACCCAGGCCTCTATGGCTACACCTTC. Protein product: CASSLYPGLYGYTF.

This clone was seen only a few times. The CDR3 coding sequence is TGCGCCAGCAGCCAAGCGGCCAGGCGAAACTATGGCTACACCTTC. Residues: CASSQAARRNYGYTF. This sequence joins TRBV4-1 and TRBJ1-2; D remains unclear. Germline CDR1 reads MGHRA; CDR2 reads YSYEKL. This CDR3 region has 15 residues. The ends were cut back, 1 base at V and 2 bases at J, with 11 bases in the middle.

The genes are TRBV6-5 and TRBJ1-3; D is ambiguous. Germline values: CDR1 MNHEY, CDR2 SVGAGI. V was clipped by 5 bases and J by 12 bases, with 8 bases between them. CDR3 length: 10 amino acids. The CDR3 nucleotides are TGTGCCAGCAGTGAGACTGGCATATATTTT. Amino acids: CASSETGIYF.

Points on this clone: Other DNA sequences of this sample code for an identical CDR3. The chain couples TRBV5-1 to TRBJ1-1; a possible D gene is TRBD1 (6 bases). Germline assignment: CDR1 SGHRS and CDR2 YFSETQ. The CDR3 covers 12 residues. Deletions cut 0 bases from V and 7 bases from J, with 7 bases between. The CDR3 bases are TGCGCCAGCAGCTTGGAGGGGGTTGAAGCTTTCTTT. It yields the protein CASSLEGVEAFF.

This clone is medium-sized by share. The chain recombines TRBV28 with TRBJ1-2; D not certain. CDR1 and CDR2 (germline): MDHEN, SYDVKM. The CDR3 extends over 14 amino acids. Deletions cut 4 bases from V and 4 bases from J, with 13 bases between. CDR3 region: CASSSLEPAYGYTF. CDR3 DNA: TGTGCCAGCAGTTCCTTAGAACCGGCCTATGGCTACACCTTC.

CDR3 sequence reads: CASSYRDRVAYEQYF. CDR3 nucleotide sequence: TGTGCCAGCAGCTACCGGGACAGGGTCGCCTACGAGCAGTACTTC. V gene TRBV7-8 combines with J gene TRBJ2-7; 9 bases agree with TRBD1. The V segment lost 4 bases and the J segment 2 bases; nucleotides outside the gene matches: 6. From germline, CDR1 is SGHVS and CDR2 FQNEAQ. The CDR3 totals 15 residues.

V and J are TRBV5-8 and TRBJ2-2; possibly TRBD2 for D (6 bases). Germline CDR1 is SGHTS and CDR2 is YDEGEE. Trimming took 7 bases from V and 5 from J, leaving 18 bases between them. The CDR3 spans 15 residues. The chain's CDR3 is CASLSKGTPTGELFF. CDR3 nucleotides: TGTGCCAGCTTGAGCAAGGGGACTCCAACCGGGGAGCTGTTTTTT.

There are a few counts of this clone. CDR3 loop: CASSEGQGSEQFF. DNA of the CDR3: TGTGCCAGCTCGGAGGGACAGGGTAGTGAGCAGTTCTTC. This rearrangement joins TRBV18 to TRBJ2-1, with 9 bases aligning to TRBD1. Germline loops: CDR1 KGHSH, CDR2 LQKENI. The CDR3 covers 13 residues. V dropped 6 bases and J dropped 9; count of bases not matched to a gene: 6.

The chain has TRBV27 and TRBJ2-3, with 12 bases lining up with TRBD2. The CDR3 runs 16 residues. With 2 bases clipped from V and 6 bases from J, the junction kept 6 bases outside the gene matches. The germline V gene encodes CDR1 MNHEY and CDR2 SMNVEV (reference sequence). DNA for the CDR3: TGTGCCAGCAGTTTACGGTCTAGCGGGAGGGCGGATACGCAGTATTTT. It is translated as CASSLRSSGRADTQYF.

The V call is TRBV11-2, the J call TRBJ2-2, with 12 nucleotides matching TRBD2. The V gene end was trimmed by 4 bases and the J gene end by 6 bases; junction bases not matched to a gene: 9. Germline assignment: CDR1 SGHAT and CDR2 FQNNGV. The CDR3 consists of 17 residues. Here the CDR3 DNA reads TGTGCCAGCAGCTCGCTACTACTAGCGGGAGGCCCCGGGGAGCTGTTTTTT. Protein: CASSSLLLAGGPGELFF.

The chain carries TRBV5-5 and TRBJ1-1; D may be TRBD1 (6 bases). The CDR3 runs to 15 residues. In germline, CDR1 is SGHKS, CDR2 YYEKEE (reference sequence). V lost 2 bases to trimming and J lost 0 bases, with 11 bases between them. CDR3 nucleotide sequence: TGTGCCAGCAGCTTCCCCGACAGGCTGAACACTGAAGCTTTCTTT. It is translated as CASSFPDRLNTEAFF.

The chain recombines TRBV6-1 with TRBJ1-2; D remains unclear. Trimming left V 8 bases short and J 1 base short, with 11 bases between. The CDR3 runs to 13 residues. From germline, CDR1 is MNHNS and CDR2 SASEGT. CDR3 sequence reads: CASSSQINYGYTF. As DNA, the CDR3 is TGTGCCAGCTCTTCACAGATTAACTATGGCTACACCTTC.

The gene calls are TRBV7-9 and TRBJ2-3, with unresolved D. The CDR3 totals 15 residues. V was pared by 2 bases and J by 4 bases, with 13 bases between. Germline V gene sequence: CDR1 SEHNR, CDR2 FQNEAQ (reference sequence). CDR3 DNA: TGTGCCAGCAGCTTATTGTCGGTTCGGGCAGATACGCAGTATTTT. The encoded protein is CASSLLSVRADTQYF.

The chain carries TRBV27 and TRBJ1-2; TRBD1 agrees at 9 bases. Trimming cost V 3 bases and J 8 bases; bases outside gene matches: 7. Germline values: CDR1 MNHEY, CDR2 SMNVEV (reference sequence). CDR3 length: 14 amino acids. The CDR3 here is CASSFYGDRVGYTF. CDR3 DNA: TGTGCCAGCAGTTTCTATGGGGACAGGGTCGGCTACACCTTC.

CDR3 in amino acids: CASSLPGRSYEQYV. The CDR3 coding sequence is TGTGCCAGCAGTTTGCCGGGGAGATCCTACGAGCAGTACGTC. The chain links TRBV28 to TRBJ2-7, with D possibly being TRBD2 (5 bases). V lost 3 bases, J lost 1 base, and 10 bases lay in between. This CDR3 is built from 14 residues. In germline, CDR1 is MDHEN, CDR2 SYDVKM.

Written as DNA, the CDR3 is TGTGCCAGCAGCGTAGAGACTAGCGGCTTGGGGGAGCAGTTCTTC. Translation gives CASSVETSGLGEQFF. The V call is TRBV9, the J call TRBJ2-1, with 9 nucleotides matching TRBD2. The CDR3 loop spans 15 amino acids. Looked up from germline, CDR1 is SGDLS and CDR2 is YYNGEE. Losses at the gene ends were 0 bases for V and 10 bases for J; bases not matched to a gene: 8.

The rearrangement links TRBV11-2 to TRBJ2-7; no clear D gene. Germline values: CDR1 SGHAT, CDR2 FQNNGV. The CDR3 sequence is 14 residues long. The V and J ends lost 0 bases and 4 bases respectively, with 10 bases between them. The CDR3 coding sequence is TGTGCCAGCAGCTTAGATCAAACTGTTTACGAGCAGTACGTC. Amino acid sequence: CASSLDQTVYEQYV.

The V call is TRBV2, the J call TRBJ2-1, with 9 bases matching TRBD1. The germline CDR1 and CDR2 sequences are SNHLY and FYNNEI. J lost 3 bases, V lost 6 bases, and 6 bases had no gene match. The CDR3 consists of 15 residues. CDR3 in amino acids: CASRDDRGGYNEQFF. Written as DNA, the CDR3 is TGTGCCAGCAGGGACGACAGGGGGGGCTACAATGAGCAGTTCTTC.

The rearrangement uses TRBV29-1 and TRBJ2-3; no clear D gene. Germline V gene sequence: CDR1 SQVTM, CDR2 ANQGSEA. The CDR3 is 13 residues long. The germline V and J ends were trimmed by 3 bases and 3 bases, with 10 bases remaining between them. The CDR3 DNA reads as TGCAGCGTTGACGGATCCGGGACAGATACGCAGTATTTT. Translating it yields CSVDGSGTDTQYF.

The V gene is TRBV19, the J gene TRBJ2-4; D could derive from TRBD1 or TRBD2 (5 bases each). Germline CDR1 and CDR2: LNHDA and SQIVND (reference sequence). V lost 4 bases, J lost 0 bases, and 19 bases lay in between. The CDR3 runs 18 residues. CDR3 bases: TGTGCCAGTAGTACCGGGGCAGGGTATCGCGAAGCCAAAAACATTCAGTACTTC. This gives the protein CASSTGAGYREAKNIQYF.

This clone was observed once. The rearrangement joins TRBV30 to TRBJ2-5; D is unclear. There are 14 residues in the CDR3. Trimming shortened V by 0 bases and J by 0 bases, and 8 bases separated the two germline ends. Per germline, CDR1 GTSNPN and CDR2 SVGIG (reference sequence). CDR3 protein: CAWSVGEYQETQYF. CDR3 in DNA: TGTGCCTGGAGTGTCGGAGAGTACCAAGAGACCCAGTACTTC.

The V call is TRBV6-6, the J call TRBJ1-3; possibly TRBD1 for D (6 bases). Between the trimmed V and J ends, which lost 4 bases and 8 bases, there was a span of 18 bases. Germline V CDR1 and CDR2: MNHNY, SVGAGI (reference sequence). This CDR3 spans 15 amino acids. The CDR3 is CASSSSWGHTYTIYF. The CDR3 nucleotides read TGTGCCAGCAGTTCCTCTTGGGGACATACTTACACCATATATTTT.

This clone occurred once. This chain uses TRBV6-5 with TRBJ2-1, with 7 bases matching TRBD2. The CDR3 has 15 residues. Germline trimming cut 0 bases from V and 4 bases from J; bases unmatched to any gene: 3. The V gene's germline CDR1 is MNHEY and CDR2 SVGAGI. CDR3 sequence (DNA): TGTGCCAGCAGTTACTCTAGCGGGCATTACAATGAGCAGTTCTTC. This codes for CASSYSSGHYNEQFF.

This clone was seen once. This rearrangement joins TRBV6-4 to TRBJ2-2, with 11 nucleotides matching TRBD2. The CDR3 extends over 15 amino acids. With V trimmed by 6 bases and J by 4 bases, 4 bases remained unmatched. Germline V gives CDR1 MRHNA, CDR2 SNTAGT. The CDR3 spells CASSVSGRGTGELFF. DNA of the CDR3: TGTGCCAGCAGCGTTAGCGGGAGGGGCACCGGGGAGCTGTTTTTT.

This clone has just a few counts. The chain links TRBV10-3 to TRBJ1-1; 7 bases are shared with TRBD1. The trim removed 5 bases at V and 4 bases at J, leaving 7 bases unmatched. The germline V gene encodes CDR1 ENHRY and CDR2 SYGVKD. This CDR3 region has 14 residues. In DNA, the CDR3 is TGTGCCATCAGTAAGCAGGGGGAGGGCACTGAAGCTTTCTTT. Amino acids: CAISKQGEGTEAFF.

The chain couples TRBV6-1 to TRBJ2-7; D unclear. Germline CDR1 reads MNHNS; CDR2 reads SASEGT. The CDR3 length is 10 residues. Trimming took off 8 bases at V and 2 bases at J, with 4 bases between the two ends. CDR3 in DNA: TGTGCCAGCGGAGCCTACGAGCAGTACTTC. This codes for CASGAYEQYF.